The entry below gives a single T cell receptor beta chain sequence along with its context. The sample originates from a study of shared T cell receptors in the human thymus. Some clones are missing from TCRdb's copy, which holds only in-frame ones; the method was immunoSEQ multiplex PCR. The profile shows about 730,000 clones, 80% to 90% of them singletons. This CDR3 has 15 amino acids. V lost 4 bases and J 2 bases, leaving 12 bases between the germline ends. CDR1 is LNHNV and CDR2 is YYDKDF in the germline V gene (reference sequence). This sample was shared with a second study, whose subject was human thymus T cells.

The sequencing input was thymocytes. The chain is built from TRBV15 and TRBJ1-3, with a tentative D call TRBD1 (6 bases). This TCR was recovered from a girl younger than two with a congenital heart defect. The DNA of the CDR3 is TGTGCCACCAGCATCGCAGGGGTCCCTGGAAACACCATATATTTT. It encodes CATSIAGVPGNTIYF.